This TCR beta chain derives from a study of blood T cell repertoires in COVID-19. Study information: The study drew acute and convalescent COVID-19 samples from the United States, Italy and Spain.

Per the original methods: The authors estimated nucleated cell counts from reference gene primer amplification. Generated by immunoSEQ multiplex PCR, the TCRdb table keeps only in-frame clones and is missing some. V and J calls and clone size are those listed in that table; D and trimming were worked out from the DNA. The table has a few hundred thousand clones, 88% seen once. Enrollment of patients from Seattle took place during active infection, with longitudinal follow-up. This clone was found once. The V gene's germline CDR1 is MNHEY and CDR2 SMNVEV (reference sequence). This CDR3 is built from 19 residues. The junction had 15 bases not matched to a gene; V was cut back by 6 bases and J by 1 base.

The material sequenced was peripheral blood. This clonotype was obtained from a woman aged 45 to 65 with COVID-19, enrolled during active disease. The rearrangement joins TRBV27 to TRBJ2-3; 11 nucleotides agree with TRBD2. The CDR3 nucleotides read TGTGCCAGCAGCGACGGTACTAGCGGGGGCCCCAAAGGCACAGATACGCAGTATTTT. Its translation is CASSDGTSGGPKGTDTQYF.